This T cell receptor (beta chain) stems from a study of blood T cell repertoires in COVID-19. The data were produced by immunoSEQ multiplex PCR, yet TCRdb's version contains in-frame clones alone and is incomplete. The data hold about 73,000 clones, with roughly 80% observed a single time. The specimen sequenced was peripheral blood. The source of this sequence is a human donor in a cohort sampled during active COVID-19.

CDR3 region: CASSSGGYGYTF. CDR3 bases: TGTGCCAGCAGCTCCGGAGGGTACGGCTACACCTTC. The chain is built from TRBV11-3 and TRBJ1-2, with no clear D. Germline loops: CDR1 SGHNT, CDR2 YENEEA. This CDR3 contains 12 residues. V was pared by 4 bases and J by 8 bases, with 11 bases between.